A selection of T cell receptor beta chains follows, all from one sample in a study of CD8 T cells in ankylosing spondylitis. TCRdb reprocessed the 5' RACE reads via MiXCR and lists one record per CDR3 protein. The repertoire holds about 240,000 distinct CDR3 sequences, with less than 10% as singletons. Sequencing input: blood, either unsorted or a sorted T cell fraction (not recorded which). These receptors all come from a male donor with ankylosing spondylitis or in good health (not recorded which). Each CDR3 is given with its conserved first and last residue.

TRBV7-2 | CASSEVRTEVYNSPLHF
TRBV20-1 | CSARDGPSGRAGTDTQYF
TRBV5-1 | CATRVPSGTGGPLSYNEQFF
TRBV12-3/TRBV12-4 | CASSDWEREAFF
TRBV20-1 | CSSTGTSGRDQETQYF
TRBV28 | CASSLSYNEKLFF
TRBV18 | CASSIGLAGDTQYF
TRBV6-1 | CASIDFGSGNTIYF
TRBV27 | CASSLNHIHGYTF
TRBV7-2 | CASRPGTDNSPLHF
TRBV10-2 | CASSEDRGHGYTF
TRBV20-1 | CSARAPSGNEQFF
TRBV4-3 | CASSQDRSNTEAFF
TRBV7-9 | CASSLNVDGYTF
TRBV20-1 | CSAHRADSNQPQHF
TRBV7-2 | CASSSTGRDQPQHF
TRBV5-1 | CASSSVTTGGYTF
TRBV12-3/TRBV12-4 | CASTLSTGELFF
TRBV11-2 | CASSLGGDVLTDTQYF
TRBV30 | CAWSTGGDVNTIYF
TRBV15 | CASSRERTGGGEQFF
TRBV5-1 | CASSFLRDGETQYF
TRBV20-1 | CSARDPGQGVSPLHF
TRBV9 | CASSVTGAGANVLTF
TRBV5-1 | CASSLASGNFAEAFF
TRBV12-3/TRBV12-4 | CASSLAGGGQFF
TRBV6-2/TRBV6-3 | CASSPDLGFTF
TRBV6-1 | CASRERLTGLNEKLFF
TRBV10-2 | CASSDGRELDEQYF
TRBV6-2/TRBV6-3 | CASSDRDGYTF
TRBV20-1 | CSARTSGRHTGELFF
TRBV20-1 | CSARDPGEGRWYNSPLHF
TRBV7-9 | CASSKDRGIDEQYF
TRBV4-2 | CASSQAMLTNTGELFF
TRBV12-3/TRBV12-4 | CASSPLGHVETQYF
TRBV7-2 | CASSLSGTGGHNQPQHF
TRBV6-1 | CASRIRGLGTGPEWSYTF
TRBV20-1 | CSASPGGSYEQYF
TRBV6-1 | CASRPLTGYNQPQHF
TRBV30 | CAWSRPDRPNTGELFF